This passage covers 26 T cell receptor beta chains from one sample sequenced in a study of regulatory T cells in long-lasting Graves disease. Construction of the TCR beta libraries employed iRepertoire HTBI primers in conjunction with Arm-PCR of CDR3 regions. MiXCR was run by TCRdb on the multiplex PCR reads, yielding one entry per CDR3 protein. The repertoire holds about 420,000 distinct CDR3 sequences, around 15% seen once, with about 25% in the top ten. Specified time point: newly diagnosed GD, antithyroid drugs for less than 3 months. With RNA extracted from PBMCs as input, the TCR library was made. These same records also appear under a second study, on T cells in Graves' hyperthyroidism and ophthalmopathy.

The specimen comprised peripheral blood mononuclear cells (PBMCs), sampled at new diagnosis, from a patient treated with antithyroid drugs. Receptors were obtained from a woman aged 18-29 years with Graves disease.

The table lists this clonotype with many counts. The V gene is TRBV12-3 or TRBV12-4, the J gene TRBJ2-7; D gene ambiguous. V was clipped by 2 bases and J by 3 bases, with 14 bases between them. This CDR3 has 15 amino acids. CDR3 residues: CASSLWTVGVYEQYF. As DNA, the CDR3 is TGTGCCAGCAGTTTATGGACGGTCGGCGTCTACGAGCAGTACTTC.

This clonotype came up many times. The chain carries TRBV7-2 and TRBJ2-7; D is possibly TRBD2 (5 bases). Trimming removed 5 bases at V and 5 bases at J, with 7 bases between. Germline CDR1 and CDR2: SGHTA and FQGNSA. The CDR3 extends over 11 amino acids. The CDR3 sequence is CASSPGNEQYF. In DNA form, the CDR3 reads TGTGCCAGCAGCCCGGGGAACGAGCAGTACTTC.

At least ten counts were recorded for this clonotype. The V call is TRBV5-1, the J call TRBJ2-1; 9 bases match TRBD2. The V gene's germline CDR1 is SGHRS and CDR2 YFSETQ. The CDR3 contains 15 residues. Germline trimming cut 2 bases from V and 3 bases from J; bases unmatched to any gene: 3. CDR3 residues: CASSFETSGYNEQFF. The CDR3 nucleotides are TGCGCCAGCAGCTTCGAGACTAGCGGCTACAATGAGCAGTTCTTC.

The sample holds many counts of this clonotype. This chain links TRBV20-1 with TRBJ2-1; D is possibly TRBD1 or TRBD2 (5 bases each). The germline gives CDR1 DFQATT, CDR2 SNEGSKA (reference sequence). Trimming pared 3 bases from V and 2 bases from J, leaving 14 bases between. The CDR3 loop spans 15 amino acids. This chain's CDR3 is CSARYGTDPYNEQFF. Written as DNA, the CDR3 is TGCAGTGCTAGGTACGGGACCGATCCCTACAATGAGCAGTTCTTC.

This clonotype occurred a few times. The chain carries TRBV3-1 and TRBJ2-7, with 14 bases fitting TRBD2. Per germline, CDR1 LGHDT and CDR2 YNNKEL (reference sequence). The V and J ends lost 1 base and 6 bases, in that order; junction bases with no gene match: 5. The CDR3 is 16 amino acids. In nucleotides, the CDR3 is TGTGCCAGCAGCCAAGCCCAGGGACTAGCGGGAGCCGAGCAGTACTTC. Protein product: CASSQAQGLAGAEQYF.

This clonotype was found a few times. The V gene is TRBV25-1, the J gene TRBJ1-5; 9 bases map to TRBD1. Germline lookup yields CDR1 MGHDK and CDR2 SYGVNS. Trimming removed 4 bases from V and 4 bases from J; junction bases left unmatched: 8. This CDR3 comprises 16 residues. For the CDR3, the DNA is TGTGCCAGCAGTGCTGCCTCCGGGACAGGGAATCAGCCCCAGCATTTT. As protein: CASSAASGTGNQPQHF.

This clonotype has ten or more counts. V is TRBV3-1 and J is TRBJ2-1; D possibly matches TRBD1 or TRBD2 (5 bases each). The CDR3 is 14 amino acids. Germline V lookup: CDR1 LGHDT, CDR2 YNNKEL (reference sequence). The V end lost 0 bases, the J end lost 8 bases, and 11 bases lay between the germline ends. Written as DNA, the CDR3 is TGTGCCAGCAGCCAAGATTTGAGGGGCGATGAGCAGTTCTTC. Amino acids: CASSQDLRGDEQFF.

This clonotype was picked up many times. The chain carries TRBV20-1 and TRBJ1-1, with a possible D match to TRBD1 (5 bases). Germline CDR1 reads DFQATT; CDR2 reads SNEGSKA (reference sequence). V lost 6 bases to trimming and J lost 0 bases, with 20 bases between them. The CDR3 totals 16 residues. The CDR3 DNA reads TGCAGTGCCCTAGGAGGGGCGCGGGTGATGAACACTGAAGCTTTCTTT. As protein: CSALGGARVMNTEAFF.

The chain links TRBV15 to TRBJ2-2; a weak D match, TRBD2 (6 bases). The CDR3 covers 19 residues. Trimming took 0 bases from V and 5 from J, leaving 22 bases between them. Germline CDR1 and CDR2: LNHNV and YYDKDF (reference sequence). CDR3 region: CATSREAGLAPAGTGELFF. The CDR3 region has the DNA TGTGCCACCAGCAGAGAGGCGGGGCTAGCTCCTGCGGGGACCGGGGAGCTGTTTTTT.

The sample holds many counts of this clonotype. CDR3 amino acids: CASSLGQSTGTQYF. DNA of the CDR3: TGCGCCAGCAGCTTGGGACAGTCCACGGGGACCCAGTACTTC. The chain couples TRBV5-1 to TRBJ2-1, with D possibly being TRBD1 (5 bases). The J call may be in error: the DNA end matches TRBJ2-5 better. Per germline, CDR1 SGHRS and CDR2 YFSETQ. The CDR3 sequence is 14 residues long.

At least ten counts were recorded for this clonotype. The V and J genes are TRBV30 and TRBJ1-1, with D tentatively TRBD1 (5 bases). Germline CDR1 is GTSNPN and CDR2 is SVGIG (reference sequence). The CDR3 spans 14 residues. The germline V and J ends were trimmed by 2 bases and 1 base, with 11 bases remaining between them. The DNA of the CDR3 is TGTGCCTGGAGTTGGTGGGGGGGGAACACTGAAGCTTTCTTT. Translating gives CAWSWWGGNTEAFF.

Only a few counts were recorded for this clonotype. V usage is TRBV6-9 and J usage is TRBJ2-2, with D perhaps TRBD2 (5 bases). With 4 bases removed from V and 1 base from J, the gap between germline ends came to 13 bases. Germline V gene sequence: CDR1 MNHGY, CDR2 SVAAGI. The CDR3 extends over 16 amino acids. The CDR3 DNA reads TGTGCCAGCAGTTTTACTGACTATCTGAACACCGGGGAGCTGTTTTTT. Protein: CASSFTDYLNTGELFF.

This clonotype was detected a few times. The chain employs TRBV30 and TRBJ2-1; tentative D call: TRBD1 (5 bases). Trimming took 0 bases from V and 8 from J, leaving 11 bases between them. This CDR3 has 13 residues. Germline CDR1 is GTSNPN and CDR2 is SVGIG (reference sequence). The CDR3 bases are TGTGCCTGGAGTGTAGGGGTAGGGTATGAGCAGTTCTTC. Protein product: CAWSVGVGYEQFF.

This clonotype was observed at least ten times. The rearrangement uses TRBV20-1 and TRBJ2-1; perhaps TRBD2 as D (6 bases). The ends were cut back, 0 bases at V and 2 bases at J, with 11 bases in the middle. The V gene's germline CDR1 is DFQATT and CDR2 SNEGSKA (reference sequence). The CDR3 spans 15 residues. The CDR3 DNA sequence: TGCAGTGCTAGAGATTTCCGGACTACCTACAATGAGCAGTTCTTC. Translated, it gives CSARDFRTTYNEQFF.

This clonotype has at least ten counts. The CDR3, as DNA: TGCAGTGCTGAGGGAGCTAGCGGATCCCAAGAGACCCAGTACTTC. Translation gives CSAEGASGSQETQYF. The rearrangement joins TRBV20-1 to TRBJ2-5; 7 bases match TRBD2. CDR3 length equals 15 residues. Germline CDR1 is DFQATT and CDR2 is SNEGSKA (reference sequence). V trimming: 5 bases; J trimming: 1 base; junction bases outside the gene matches: 10.

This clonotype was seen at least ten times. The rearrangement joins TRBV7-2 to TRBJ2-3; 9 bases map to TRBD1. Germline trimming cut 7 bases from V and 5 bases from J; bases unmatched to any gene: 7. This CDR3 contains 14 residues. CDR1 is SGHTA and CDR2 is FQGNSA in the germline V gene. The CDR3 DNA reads TGTGCCAGCACCGCCGGACAGGGGAGAGATACGCAGTATTTT. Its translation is CASTAGQGRDTQYF.

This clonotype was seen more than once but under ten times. DNA for the CDR3: TGTGCCATCAAAGACAGGGACGCGACTATCTCTGGAAACACCATATATTTT. Protein: CAIKDRDATISGNTIYF. The chain has TRBV6-1 and TRBJ1-3, with 7 nucleotides matching TRBD1. The trim removed 10 bases at V and 0 bases at J, leaving 15 bases unmatched. This CDR3 region has 17 residues. CDR1 and CDR2 (germline): MNHNS, SASEGT.

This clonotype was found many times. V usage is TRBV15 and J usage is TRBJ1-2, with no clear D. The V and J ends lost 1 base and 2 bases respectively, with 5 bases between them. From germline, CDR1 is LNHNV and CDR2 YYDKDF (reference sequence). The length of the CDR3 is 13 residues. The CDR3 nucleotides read TGTGCCACCAGCAGAGGTGGGAACTATGGCTACACCTTC. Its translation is CATSRGGNYGYTF.

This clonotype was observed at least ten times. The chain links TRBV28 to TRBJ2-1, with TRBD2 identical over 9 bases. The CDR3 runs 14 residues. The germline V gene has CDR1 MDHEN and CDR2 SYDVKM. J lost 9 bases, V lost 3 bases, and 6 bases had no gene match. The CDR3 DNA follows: TGTGCCAGCAGTTTCCAGCGGGAGGTCCTTGAGCAGTTCTTC. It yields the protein CASSFQREVLEQFF.

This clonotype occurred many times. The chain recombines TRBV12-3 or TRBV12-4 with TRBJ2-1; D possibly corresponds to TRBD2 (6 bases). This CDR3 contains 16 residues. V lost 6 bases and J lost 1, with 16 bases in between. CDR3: CASSFHTGGSYNEQFF. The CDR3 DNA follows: TGTGCCAGCAGCTTCCATACAGGAGGGTCCTACAATGAGCAGTTCTTC.

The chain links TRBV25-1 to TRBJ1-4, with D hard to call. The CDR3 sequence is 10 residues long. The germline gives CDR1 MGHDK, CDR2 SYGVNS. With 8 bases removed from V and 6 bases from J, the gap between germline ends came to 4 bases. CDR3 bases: TGTGCCAGCGGACATGAAAAACTGTTTTTT. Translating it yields CASGHEKLFF.

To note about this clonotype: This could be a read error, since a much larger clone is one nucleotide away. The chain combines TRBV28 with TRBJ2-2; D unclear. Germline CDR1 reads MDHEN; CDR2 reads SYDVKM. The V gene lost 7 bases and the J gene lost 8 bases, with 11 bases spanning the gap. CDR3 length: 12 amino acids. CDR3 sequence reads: CASTKLSGELFF. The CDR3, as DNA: TGTGCCAGCACGAAGCTTTCTGGGGAGCTGTTTTTT.

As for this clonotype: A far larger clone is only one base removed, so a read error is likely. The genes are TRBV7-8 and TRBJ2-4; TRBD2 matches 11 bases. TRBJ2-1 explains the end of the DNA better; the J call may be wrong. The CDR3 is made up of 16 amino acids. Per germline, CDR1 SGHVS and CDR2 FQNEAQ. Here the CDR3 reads CTSSFILTSGSNEQFF. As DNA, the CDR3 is TGTACCAGCAGCTTTATTCTCACTAGCGGGAGCAATGAGCAGTTCTTC.

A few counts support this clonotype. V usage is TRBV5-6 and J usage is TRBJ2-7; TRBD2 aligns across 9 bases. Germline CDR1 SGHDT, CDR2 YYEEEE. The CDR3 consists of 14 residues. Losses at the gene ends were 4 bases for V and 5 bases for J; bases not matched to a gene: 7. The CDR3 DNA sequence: TGTGCCAGCAGCCCCCAGCGGGAGGTCAACGAGCAGTACTTC. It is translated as CASSPQREVNEQYF.

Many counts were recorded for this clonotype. This CDR3 is CASSNGQGARDTEAFF. Here the CDR3 DNA reads TGTGCCAGCAGCAATGGACAGGGGGCGAGGGACACTGAAGCTTTCTTT. V is TRBV6-1 and J is TRBJ1-1; 11 bases match TRBD1. The CDR3 contains 16 residues. V shed 6 bases, J shed 3 bases, and the junction held 9 bases outside the gene matches. CDR1 and CDR2 (germline): MNHNS, SASEGT.

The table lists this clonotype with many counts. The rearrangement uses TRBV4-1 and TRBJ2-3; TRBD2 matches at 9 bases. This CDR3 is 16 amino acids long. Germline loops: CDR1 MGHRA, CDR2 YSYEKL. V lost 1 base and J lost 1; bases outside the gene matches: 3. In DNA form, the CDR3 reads TGCGCCAGCAGCCAAGTGCGGACTAGCGGCACAGATACGCAGTATTTT. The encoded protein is CASSQVRTSGTDTQYF.